Below are 27 T cell receptor beta chains sequenced from a single sample in a study of graft-versus-host responses after intestinal transplantation. What these receptors recognize is not known. Sequencing was performed with immunoSEQ multiplex PCR; in TCRdb, only in-frame clones are kept and a portion is missing. The sample carries fewer than 130,000 clones, over 85% recorded once. Sequencing used unstimulated CD8+ T cells sorted from spleen or lymph node cells, obtained before intestinal transplant. The receptors stem from a human donor who received an intestinal transplant.

The chain is built from TRBV2 and TRBJ2-7; TRBD1 agrees at 8 bases. This CDR3 is built from 15 residues. The germline V gene has CDR1 SNHLY and CDR2 FYNNEI. V was clipped by 7 bases and J by 1 base; unmatched bases: 9. DNA of the CDR3: TGTGCCAGCACGGTCCGGGACAGGAGTTCCTACGAGCAGTACTTC. Its protein product is CASTVRDRSSYEQYF.

This rearrangement joins TRBV7-2 to TRBJ2-7; no definite D call. Germline CDR1 is SGHTA and CDR2 is FQGNSA. With 8 bases removed from V and 7 bases from J, the gap between germline ends came to 18 bases. This CDR3 region has 13 residues. CDR3 sequence reads: CASSWWVVGEQYF. CDR3 in DNA: TGTGCCAGCTCGTGGTGGGTAGTGGGAGAGCAGTACTTC. Complete variable domain (other parts from reference TRBV7-2 and TRBJ2-7): GAGVSQSPSNKVTEKGKDVELRCDPISGHTALYWYRQSLGQGLEFLIYFQGNSAPDKSGLPSDRFSAERTGGSVSTLTIQRTQQEDSAVYLCASSWWVVGEQYFGPGTRLTVT.

The chain recombines TRBV19 with TRBJ2-7; 12 nucleotides agree with TRBD1. Germline CDR1 reads LNHDA; CDR2 reads SQIVND (reference sequence). V lost 5 bases to trimming and J lost 6 bases; unmatched junction nucleotides: 8. This CDR3 spans 15 amino acids. The DNA for the CDR3 is TGTGCCAGTAGTCTCCAGGGACAGGGGGCAAGCGAGCAGTACTTC. Encoded protein: CASSLQGQGASEQYF.

This clone showed up just a few times. The chain joins TRBV28 to TRBJ2-7; D is unclear. Germline assignment: CDR1 MDHEN and CDR2 SYDVKM. The CDR3 is made up of 11 amino acids. The V end lost 2 bases, the J end lost 5 bases, and 4 bases lay between the germline ends. CDR3 protein: CASSLNHEQYF. The CDR3 DNA sequence: TGTGCCAGCAGTTTAAACCACGAGCAGTACTTC.

The chain combines TRBV29-1 with TRBJ2-1; the match to TRBD2 covers 9 bases. This CDR3 comprises 12 residues. Trimming at V came to 7 bases and at J to 9 bases, leaving 7 bases not matched to a gene. Germline values: CDR1 SQVTM, CDR2 ANQGSEA. CDR3: CSASSGISEQFF. The CDR3 DNA reads TGCAGCGCCTCTAGCGGGATTAGTGAGCAGTTCTTC.

CDR3 sequence: CASKTADTQYF. For the CDR3, the DNA is TGTGCCAGTAAAACCGCAGATACGCAGTATTTT. This chain links TRBV19 with TRBJ2-3; D call uncertain. Trimming cost V 7 bases and J 4 bases, with 6 bases left between them. CDR3 size: 11 residues. The germline V gene has CDR1 LNHDA and CDR2 SQIVND (reference sequence).

CDR3 amino acids: CASSDVLAGLRRSSYNEQFF. CDR3 in DNA: TGTGCCAGCAGTGATGTACTAGCGGGACTTAGAAGGAGCTCCTACAATGAGCAGTTCTTC. The V call is TRBV6-1, the J call TRBJ2-1; TRBD2 matches at 10 bases. Trimming cost V 3 bases and J 0 bases; bases outside gene matches: 14. Germline CDR1 reads MNHNS; CDR2 reads SASEGT. The CDR3 spans 20 residues.

The chain carries TRBV30 and TRBJ2-1; D ambiguous. This CDR3 is 12 amino acids long. The V gene lost 0 bases and the J gene lost 9 bases, with 9 bases spanning the gap. Germline-derived CDR1 and CDR2 are GTSNPN and SVGIG (reference sequence). The CDR3 coding sequence is TGTGCCTGGAGTGTACATGGAATTGAGCAGTTCTTC. It encodes CAWSVHGIEQFF.

The chain combines TRBV4-1 with TRBJ1-2; D is uncertain. Deletions cut 1 base from V and 4 bases from J, with 13 bases between. This CDR3 is built from 15 residues. Germline CDR1 reads MGHRA; CDR2 reads YSYEKL. The CDR3 DNA reads as TGCGCCAGCAGCCAAGTGAGGGAAATCCCCTATGGCTACACCTTC. Amino acids: CASSQVREIPYGYTF.

The genes are TRBV6-1 and TRBJ2-7; 9 bases map to TRBD1. With V trimmed by 6 bases and J by 2 bases, 8 bases remained unmatched. Germline values: CDR1 MNHNS, CDR2 SASEGT. The CDR3 length is 15 residues. CDR3 region: CASRNPGQGPYEQYF. CDR3 bases: TGTGCCAGCAGGAACCCGGGACAGGGACCCTACGAGCAGTACTTC.

With respect to this clone: This sample also contains other DNA sequences that code for the same CDR3. The J gene is TRBJ1-2, the V gene TRBV27, with TRBD1 matching over 7 bases. This CDR3 comprises 13 residues. Germline V gives CDR1 MNHEY, CDR2 SMNVEV (reference sequence). J was trimmed by 3 bases and V by 3 bases; bases with no gene match: 1. The CDR3 nucleotides are TGTGCCAGCAGTTTTGGGACAGACTATGGCTACACCTTC. Amino acid sequence: CASSFGTDYGYTF.

Concerning this clone itself: A read error may produce the germline difference seen at one junction end. The J gene is TRBJ2-3, the V gene TRBV7-3, with TRBD1 matching over 9 bases. This CDR3 contains 17 residues. In germline, CDR1 is SGHTA, CDR2 FQGTGA. CDR3 sequence: CASSLNVGTGRTDTQYF. Here the CDR3 DNA reads TGTGCCAGCAGTTTAAACGTCGGGACAGGGAGGACAGATACGCAGTATTTT.

The V gene is TRBV11-2, the J gene TRBJ2-1; D perhaps matches TRBD2 (6 bases). Germline V lookup: CDR1 SGHAT, CDR2 FQNNGV. CDR3 length: 15 amino acids. V lost 1 base, J lost 8 bases, and 15 bases lay in between. CDR3 bases: TGTGCCAGCAGCTTAGGTGGGACTGGGCCTTATGAGCAGTTCTTC. It specifies CASSLGGTGPYEQFF.

The chain links TRBV14 to TRBJ2-3, with a possible D match to TRBD2 (6 bases). Trimming took off 0 bases at V and 5 bases at J, with 12 bases between the two ends. CDR1 is SGHDN, CDR2 FVKESK, per germline. The CDR3 runs to 15 residues. The CDR3 nucleotides read TGTGCCAGCAGCCAAGATGACGGGGGTATAGATACGCAGTATTTT. Its translation: CASSQDDGGIDTQYF.

This clone has a single count. The V gene is TRBV2, the J gene TRBJ2-3, with D possibly TRBD1 on 6 matching bases. V was pared by 5 bases and J by 2 bases, with 14 bases between. Germline values: CDR1 SNHLY, CDR2 FYNNEI. The CDR3 spans 15 residues. In nucleotides, the CDR3 is TGTGCCAGCAGTACCGGGACAACTAACACAGATACGCAGTATTTT. Translating it yields CASSTGTTNTDTQYF.

The chain employs TRBV2 and TRBJ2-1; D ambiguous. Between the trimmed V and J ends, which lost 2 bases and 2 bases, there was a span of 4 bases. CDR1 SNHLY and CDR2 FYNNEI come from the germline V gene. This CDR3 spans 13 amino acids. CDR3 loop: CASSETAYNEQFF. In DNA, the CDR3 is TGTGCCAGCAGTGAAACAGCCTACAATGAGCAGTTCTTC.

The chain recombines TRBV15 with TRBJ1-1, with D possibly TRBD1 on 6 matching bases. Deletions cut 5 bases from V and 0 bases from J, with 13 bases between. The CDR3 covers 15 residues. From germline, CDR1 is LNHNV and CDR2 YYDKDF (reference sequence). The CDR3 nucleotides read TGTGCCACCAGCTACACGGGGACAATGAACACTGAAGCTTTCTTT. Amino acid sequence: CATSYTGTMNTEAFF.

This chain connects TRBV19 to TRBJ1-1; TRBD1 is a possible D gene (5 bases). The ends were cut back, 3 bases at V and 3 bases at J, with 14 bases in the middle. This CDR3 region has 15 residues. Germline assignment: CDR1 LNHDA and CDR2 SQIVND (reference sequence). The CDR3 here is CASSIFGGSDTEAFF. The CDR3 coding sequence is TGTGCCAGTAGTATCTTTGGGGGAAGCGACACTGAAGCTTTCTTT.

This chain links TRBV12-2 with TRBJ1-1; the DNA was not compared with TRBD1, the D call given in the table. TRBV12-2 constitutes a pseudogene. CDR3 size: 14 residues. CDR3 nucleotide sequence: TGTGCAAGTCGCTTATGGACTCAGGGGGCTGAAGCTTTCTTT. Translation: CASRLWTQGAEAFF.

The chain joins TRBV29-1 to TRBJ2-1, with 7 positions matching TRBD1. Germline values: CDR1 SQVTM, CDR2 ANQGSEA. The ends lost 2 bases at V and 6 bases at J; junction bases unmatched: 16. The CDR3 runs 17 residues. The CDR3 DNA reads as TGCAGCGTTGAATTCTTATTAGGACAGGTTGGTGGCAATGAGCAGTTCTTC. Translated: CSVEFLLGQVGGNEQFF.

The V and J genes are TRBV27 and TRBJ2-1; no clear D gene. V gave up 3 bases and J gave up 10 bases, with 10 bases separating them. The CDR3 runs to 12 residues. Germline values: CDR1 MNHEY, CDR2 SMNVEV (reference sequence). The CDR3 DNA reads as TGTGCCAGCAGTTTCGGCGTCGACGAGCAGTTCTTC. Residues: CASSFGVDEQFF.

The CDR3 region has the DNA TGTGCCAGCAGCCTAAGATCACAGGGTAATGAAAAACTGTTTTTT. Protein: CASSLRSQGNEKLFF. The V gene is TRBV7-9, the J gene TRBJ1-4, with a weak D call TRBD1 (6 bases). Germline CDR1 and CDR2: SEHNR and FQNEAQ (reference sequence). Trimming took 5 bases from V and 4 from J, leaving 14 bases between them. This CDR3 comprises 15 residues. Drawing the rest from reference TRBV7-9 and TRBJ1-4, the complete variable domain is DTGVSQNPRHKITKRGQNVTFRCDPISEHNRLYWYRQTLGQGPEFLTYFQNEAQLEKSRLLSDRFSAERPKGSFSTLEIQRTEQGDSAMYLCASSLRSQGNEKLFFGSGTQLSVL.

The gene calls are TRBV27 and TRBJ2-7; 7 bases match TRBD2. The CDR3 has 13 amino acids. V dropped 2 bases and J dropped 7; count of bases not matched to a gene: 5. Germline V gene lookup returns CDR1 MNHEY and CDR2 SMNVEV (reference sequence). The CDR3 protein is CASSLAWGGEQYF. The CDR3 DNA sequence: TGTGCCAGCAGTTTAGCATGGGGGGGGGAGCAGTACTTC.

The chain links TRBV19 to TRBJ1-5; D is uncertain. The CDR3 is 14 residues long. V gave up 4 bases and J gave up 0 bases, with 7 bases separating them. CDR1 is LNHDA and CDR2 is SQIVND in the germline V gene (reference sequence). DNA for the CDR3: TGTGCCAGTAGTACGGTGGTTAGCAATCAGCCCCAGCATTTT. This gives the protein CASSTVVSNQPQHF.

The gene calls are TRBV6-1 and TRBJ1-1; possible D gene TRBD1, 5 bases. The CDR3 extends over 12 amino acids. Deletions cut 6 bases from V and 7 bases from J, with 12 bases between. Germline V gene sequence: CDR1 MNHNS, CDR2 SASEGT. The CDR3 nucleotides are TGTGCCAGCAGGAGAGGGGTGGATGAAGCTTTCTTT. It yields the protein CASRRGVDEAFF.

The V call is TRBV19, the J call TRBJ2-7, with 9 bases aligning to TRBD2. Germline-derived CDR1 and CDR2 are LNHDA and SQIVND (reference sequence). With V trimmed by 6 bases and J by 0 bases, 3 bases remained unmatched. This CDR3 has 14 residues. The CDR3 nucleotides read TGTGCCAGTAGGCTGACTAGCGGCTCCTACGAGCAGTACTTC. This encodes CASRLTSGSYEQYF.

This chain joins TRBV5-1 and TRBJ2-1; D uncertain. This CDR3 spans 11 amino acids. V gave up 2 bases and J gave up 5 bases, with 2 bases separating them. Germline lookup yields CDR1 SGHRS and CDR2 YFSETQ. CDR3 in DNA: TGCGCCAGCAGCTTCAACAATGAGCAGTTCTTC. This gives the protein CASSFNNEQFF.